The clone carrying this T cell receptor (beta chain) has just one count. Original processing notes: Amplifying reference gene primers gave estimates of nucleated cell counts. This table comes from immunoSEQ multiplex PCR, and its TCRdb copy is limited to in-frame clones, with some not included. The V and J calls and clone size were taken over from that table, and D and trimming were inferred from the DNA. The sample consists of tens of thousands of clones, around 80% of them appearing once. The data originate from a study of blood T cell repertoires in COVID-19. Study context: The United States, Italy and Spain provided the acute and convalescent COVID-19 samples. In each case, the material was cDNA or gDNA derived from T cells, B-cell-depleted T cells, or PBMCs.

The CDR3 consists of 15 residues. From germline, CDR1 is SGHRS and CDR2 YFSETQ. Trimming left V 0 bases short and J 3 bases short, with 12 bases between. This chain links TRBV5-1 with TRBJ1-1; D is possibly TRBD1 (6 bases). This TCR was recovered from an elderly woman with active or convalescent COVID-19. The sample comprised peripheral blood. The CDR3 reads CASSLDRVGDTEAFF. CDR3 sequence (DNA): TGCGCCAGCAGCTTGGACAGGGTGGGGGACACTGAAGCTTTCTTT. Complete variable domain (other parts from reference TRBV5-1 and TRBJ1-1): KAGVTQTPRYLIKTRGQQVTLSCSPISGHRSVSWYQQTPGQGLQFLFEYFSETQRNKGNFPGRFSGRQFSNSRSEMNVSTLELGDSALYLCASSLDRVGDTEAFFGQGTRLTVV.